The present entry profiles one TCR beta chain with its context. Its target is not known. A multiplex PCR was run with 60 Vbeta primers and 13 Jbeta primers. The protocol was immunoSEQ multiplex PCR, while the TCRdb copy is restricted to in-frame clones and leaves out a portion. The sample contains a few hundred thousand clones, about 80% of which appear only once. CDR3 length: 13 amino acids. Germline V gene lookup returns CDR1 MNHEY and CDR2 SMNVEV (reference sequence). The V end lost 1 base, the J end lost 8 bases, and 9 bases lay between the germline ends. The sample originates from a study of cytomegalovirus exposure and HLA in healthy donors. The study, taken as a whole, reports: Specificity of a few CMV-associated chains for CMV antigens was verified in vitro. DRB1 had the most TCR associations and HLA-C the fewest, a later analysis found, with rates varying by HLA locus.

The chain is built from TRBV27 and TRBJ1-5; D perhaps matches TRBD1 (6 bases). This receptor was taken from a middle-aged man in good health and CMV-seronegative. The sample was PBMCs. The DNA for the CDR3 is TGTGCCAGCAGTTTATGGGGGCTTGAGCCCCAGCATTTT. Translation: CASSLWGLEPQHF.